A selection of T cell receptor beta chains follows, all from one sample in a study of somatic mutations in cytotoxic T cells in rheumatoid arthritis. Profiling relied on immunoSEQ multiplex PCR, and the TCRdb table lists in-frame clones only, not all of them. This sample carries roughly 12,000 clones, about 80% of them seen once, and the ten largest clones take around an eighth. Material: CD8+ T cells sorted from blood. Receptors were obtained from a man in his forties or fifties in good health. Each CDR3 is given with its conserved first and last residue. The D gene is left open where the match is weak. Clone size is shown for a subset of rows, as once, few, many or a class of expanded clone.

NA	NA	TRBV4-3	12	TRBJ2-1	TGCGCCAGCAGCCGGGGCCAAAGTGAGCAGTTCTTC	CASSRGQSEQFF
NA	NA	TRBV11-3	18	TRBJ2-1	TGTGCCAGCAGCTTAGATAGGGATGCGCAGGCTTCCTACAATGAGCAGTTCTTC	CASSLDRDAQASYNEQFF
TRBD2	NA	TRBV15	15	TRBJ2-3	TGTGCCACCAGCTCTCGACTAGCGGGAGCCTCTACGCAGTATTTT	CATSSRLAGASTQYF
NA	NA	TRBV7-6	11	TRBJ1-1	TGTGCCAGCAGCTTTGGTACTGAAGCTTTCTTT	CASSFGTEAFF
TRBD2	NA	TRBV7-9	15	TRBJ2-1	TGTGCCAGCAGCTCCCAACTAGCGCCCTACAATGAGCAGTTCTTC	CASSSQLAPYNEQFF
NA	NA	TRBV7-6	15	TRBJ2-1	TGTGCCAGCAGCCCTACCGTCAGCGGGCTGGGTGAGCAGTTCTTC	CASSPTVSGLGEQFF
NA	NA	TRBV6-1	11	TRBJ1-1	TGTGCCAGCAGTGAAGGCCGTGAAGCTTTCTTT	CASSEGREAFF
NA	NA	TRBV5-5	14	TRBJ1-1	TGTGCCAGCAGCCTAAATCGCGGGACGGACGAAGCTTTCTTT	CASSLNRGTDEAFF
TRBD1	once	TRBV6-4	14	TRBJ2-2	TGTGCCAGCAGGACAGGGGTGAACACCGGGGAGCTGTTTTTT	CASRTGVNTGELFF
TRBD1	NA	TRBV6-1	13	TRBJ2-1	TGTGCCAGCTTCCGGGACAGAGACAATGAGCAGTTCTTC	CASFRDRDNEQFF
NA	NA	TRBV7-8	13	TRBJ2-1	TGTGCCAGCAGCTTAGGGGGACTCAATGAGCAGTTCTTC	CASSLGGLNEQFF
NA	few	TRBV7-9	13	TRBJ2-2	TGTGCCAGCAGCCCCGCGAACACCGGGGAGCTGTTTTTT	CASSPANTGELFF
NA	NA	TRBV9	13	TRBJ2-7	TGTGCCAGCAGCGTAGGAAACTCCTACGAGCAGTACTTC	CASSVGNSYEQYF
NA	NA	TRBV11-3	13	TRBJ2-1	TGTGCCAGCAGCTTACAACAAGGCAATGAGCAGTTCTTC	CASSLQQGNEQFF
TRBD1	NA	TRBV7-9	15	TRBJ1-4	TGTGCCAGCAGCGACGGACAGGGGTTCAATGAAAAACTGTTTTTT	CASSDGQGFNEKLFF
TRBD2	few	TRBV4-1	14	TRBJ2-5	TGCGCCAGCAGCCAACTGGCACTAGCGGGCGCCCAGTACTTC	CASSQLALAGAQYF
TRBD1	NA	TRBV28	15	TRBJ1-1	TGTGCCAGCAGTCCCCGGTGGACAGGGTTAACTGAAGCTTTCTTT	CASSPRWTGLTEAFF
NA	few	TRBV6-4	14	TRBJ2-1	TGTGCCAGCAGTGACGCCGGGACCTCGAATGAGCAGTTCTTC	CASSDAGTSNEQFF
NA	NA	TRBV25-1	13	TRBJ1-6	TGTGCCAGCAGGGCCGGGGGCAATTCACCCCTCCACTTT	CASRAGGNSPLHF
TRBD2	NA	TRBV9	15	TRBJ2-7	TGTGCCAGCAGCGTAGGCGGACTAGCTACCTACGAGCAGTACTTC	CASSVGGLATYEQYF
TRBD1	NA	TRBV6-1	13	TRBJ1-1	TGTGCCAGCCACAGGGGGCTGAACACTGAAGCTTTCTTT	CASHRGLNTEAFF
NA	few	TRBV4-1	16	TRBJ2-4	TGCGCCAGCAGCCAAGATGTTGCACAGGGCGAAAACATTCAGTACTTC	CASSQDVAQGENIQYF
TRBD1	NA	TRBV13	14	TRBJ2-7	TGTGCCAGCAGCCGGGACAGCACCCGGTCCGAGCAGTACTTC	CASSRDSTRSEQYF
NA	few	TRBV19	14	TRBJ1-6	TGTGCCAGTAGTATCGGCGCGGGCACTCTGCCCCTCCACTTT	CASSIGAGTLPLHF
TRBD1	NA	TRBV4-2	15	TRBJ2-7	TGTGCCAGCAGCCAAGAGGGACAGGAGACCTACGAGCAGTACTTC	CASSQEGQETYEQYF
NA	once	TRBV7-7	13	TRBJ2-1	TGTGCCAGCAGCTTTGCTCCGGGGGATGAGCAGTTCTTC	CASSFAPGDEQFF
NA	NA	TRBV5-4	14	TRBJ1-2	TGTGCCAGCAGCCCCGGAGGGGATAACTATGGCTACACCTTC	CASSPGGDNYGYTF
TRBD1	NA	TRBV28	15	TRBJ2-7	TGTGCCAGCAGTTGGGGGACAGGGCTGACCTACGAGCAGTACTTC	CASSWGTGLTYEQYF
TRBD1	NA	TRBV29-1	12	TRBJ2-7	TGCAGCGTCCTGACAGGGGGGTACGAGCAGTACTTC	CSVLTGGYEQYF
TRBD2	NA	TRBV30	14	TRBJ2-1	TGTGCCTGGGGGGCGGCGGGAGGTGCCATTGAGCAGTTCTTC	CAWGAAGGAIEQFF
NA	NA	TRBV2	15	TRBJ1-2	TGTGCCAGCAGTGAAGTTGTGCGGCCCGTCTATGGCTACACCTTC	CASSEVVRPVYGYTF
TRBD2	NA	TRBV27	15	TRBJ2-5	TGTGCCAGCAGTTCACTAGCGGGGTCCCAAGAGACCCAGTACTTC	CASSSLAGSQETQYF
NA	NA	TRBV4-1	18	TRBJ2-6	TGCGCCAGCAGCCCCCCCCGAGGGGCGCTTACTGGGGCCAACGTCCTGACTTTC	CASSPPRGALTGANVLTF
NA	NA	TRBV12-5	13	TRBJ1-1	TGTGCTAGTGGTTTCGCCGGGGGGACTGAAGCTTTCTTT	CASGFAGGTEAFF
NA	NA	TRBV29-1	11	TRBJ1-1	TGCAGCGTTAGTAGTGGCACTGAAGCTTTCTTT	CSVSSGTEAFF
TRBD2	NA	TRBV5-1	14	TRBJ2-7	TGCGCCAGCAGCCCGGGACTAGCGGGATACGAGCAGTACTTC	CASSPGLAGYEQYF
TRBD1	NA	TRBV4-2	14	TRBJ1-1	TGTGCCAGCACCGTTGGGACAGGGGAGACTGAAGCTTTCTTT	CASTVGTGETEAFF
NA	once	TRBV7-9	15	TRBJ1-5	TGTGCCAGCAGCTTAGGCTCTCCGGGCCCCCAGCCCCAGCATTTT	CASSLGSPGPQPQHF
NA	NA	TRBV2	16	TRBJ2-6	TGTGCCAGCAGTGGACGGGACGTGAGTGGGGCCAACGTCCTGACTTTC	CASSGRDVSGANVLTF
NA	NA	TRBV5-1	14	TRBJ1-2	TGCGCCAGCAGCTTACACGGTCTGGTCTATGGCTACACCTTC	CASSLHGLVYGYTF
NA	NA	TRBV27	13	TRBJ2-3	TGTGCCAGCAGCGGGACTAGCACAGATACGCAGTATTTT	CASSGTSTDTQYF
NA	NA	TRBV2	13	TRBJ2-7	TGTGCCAGCATCTCCGTAAGCTCCTACGAGCAGTACTTC	CASISVSSYEQYF
NA	NA	TRBV19	14	TRBJ2-3	TGTGCCAGTAGTCAAGCGGCTAGCACAGATACGCAGTATTTT	CASSQAASTDTQYF
TRBD1	once	TRBV4-1	15	TRBJ1-6	TGCGCCAGCAGGTACAGGGGCCACGATAATTCACCCCTCCACTTT	CASRYRGHDNSPLHF
NA	NA	TRBV5-5	14	TRBJ1-5	TGTGCCAGCAGCTTGGTGGACACCAATCAGCCCCAGCATTTT	CASSLVDTNQPQHF